This entry lists 9 T cell receptor beta chains sequenced from one sample in a study of CD8 T cells in ankylosing spondylitis (dated by TCRdb to about 2017). These receptors' targets are unknown. Preparation of the library involved 5' RACE. Sequencer: Illumina HiSeq 2500. The raw public reads went through TCRdb reprocessing: fastp at Q25, MiXCR clone calling, in-frame beta chains kept. Entries that share a CDR3 protein sequence are merged under the most common genes and DNA. The sample table records 670,000 or so distinct CDR3 sequences; around a fifth of these occur just once. The ten largest clones capture roughly a fifth of the sample. Beyond this particular receptor, the publication reports: Blood from ankylosing spondylitis patients appeared to be characterized by a TCR beta motif composed of about eight highly homologous amino acid variants.

What was sequenced was blood, either unsorted or a sorted T cell fraction (not recorded which). The receptors originated from a male donor with ankylosing spondylitis.

V gene TRBV5-5 combines with J gene TRBJ2-1; 9 bases align to TRBD2. The V and J ends lost 4 bases and 12 bases, in that order; junction bases with no gene match: 14. There are 15 residues in the CDR3. Germline lookup yields CDR1 SGHKS and CDR2 YYEKEE (reference sequence). CDR3 DNA sequence: TGTGCCAGCAGCGGACTAGCGTCCTTGGAAGGGTGGCAGTTCTTC. Protein: CASSGLASLEGWQFF.

This clonotype was counted between two and nine times. The V gene is TRBV3-1, the J gene TRBJ2-1; TRBD2 agrees at 7 bases. V gave up 4 bases and J gave up 4 bases; unmatched junction bases: 7. The CDR3 is 15 residues long. The germline gives CDR1 LGHDT, CDR2 YNNKEL (reference sequence). The CDR3 nucleotides read TGTGCCAGCAGCCCTCCGGGACTACCATACAATGAGCAGTTCTTC. This encodes CASSPPGLPYNEQFF.

The chain uses TRBV29-1 and TRBJ1-2, with D perhaps matching TRBD1 (6 bases). This CDR3 is 13 amino acids long. Germline lookup yields CDR1 SQVTM and CDR2 ANQGSEA. V lost 4 bases to trimming and J lost 4 bases, with 13 bases between them. CDR3 sequence (DNA): TGCAGCGTTGTGGGGGGCGCGGGCTATGGCTACACCTTC. Its protein product is CSVVGGAGYGYTF.

The chain joins TRBV29-1 to TRBJ1-2, with 8 bases that match TRBD1. Trimming at V came to 6 bases and at J to 5 bases, leaving 5 bases not matched to a gene. Germline V gives CDR1 SQVTM, CDR2 ANQGSEA. The CDR3 sequence is 12 residues long. The CDR3 sequence: CSVAGQGYGYTF. CDR3 sequence (DNA): TGCAGCGTCGCAGGACAGGGTTATGGCTACACCTTC.

The chain uses TRBV7-3 and TRBJ2-4; perhaps TRBD1 as D (5 bases). Germline assignment: CDR1 SGHTA and CDR2 FQGTGA. Between the trimmed V and J ends, which lost 2 bases and 7 bases, there was a span of 15 bases. CDR3 length equals 15 residues. CDR3 DNA: TGTGCCAGCAGCTTATCCCCAGCCCCAGGGAACATTCAGTACTTC. This gives the protein CASSLSPAPGNIQYF.

The chain has TRBV9 and TRBJ1-3; tentatively, D is TRBD1 (5 bases). The CDR3 contains 15 residues. CDR1 and CDR2 (germline): SGDLS, YYNGEE. V gave up 0 bases and J gave up 1 base, with 8 bases separating them. The CDR3 spells CASSVATDSGNTIYF. As DNA, the CDR3 is TGTGCCAGCAGCGTAGCGACAGATTCTGGAAACACCATATATTTT.

The chain links TRBV6-2 or TRBV6-3 to TRBJ2-7; 9 bases agree with TRBD2. CDR1 and CDR2 (germline): MNHEY, SVGEGT. V was clipped by 2 bases and J by 2 bases; unmatched bases: 28. The CDR3 extends over 23 amino acids. CDR3 sequence (DNA): TGTGCCAGCAGTTACGCTGACCCATTGACTAGCGTCCTGAATAGCGGGGGTGCCTACGAGCAGTACTTC. This codes for CASSYADPLTSVLNSGGAYEQYF.

This clonotype was seen a few times. The genes are TRBV12-3 or TRBV12-4 and TRBJ2-6; 9 bases fit TRBD1. CDR3 length: 17 residues. The trim removed 7 bases at V and 0 bases at J, leaving 7 bases unmatched. The CDR3, as DNA: TGTGCCAGCAACAGACAGGGGGTGAGCTCTGGGGCCAACGTCCTGACTTTC. Its translation is CASNRQGVSSGANVLTF.

There are a few counts of this clonotype. This chain uses TRBV12-3 or TRBV12-4 with TRBJ2-6; 8 bases line up with TRBD1. The CDR3 is made up of 18 amino acids. The V gene end was trimmed by 6 bases and the J gene end by 0 bases; junction bases not matched to a gene: 10. CDR3 in DNA: TGTGCCAGCAGAAGCCCGGGACAGGTCAGCTCTGGGGCCAACGTCCTGACTTTC. This encodes CASRSPGQVSSGANVLTF.